The table lists the clone carrying this TCR beta chain with a few counts. Its antigen is not known. The source of the sample is a study of T-cell reconstitution after alpha-beta-depleted transplantation in children. Unique molecular identifiers were built into the TCRbeta library. TCRdb reanalysed the PCR reads using MiXCR and keeps one entry per CDR3 protein. The repertoire holds more than 300,000 distinct CDR3 sequences, with 15% to 20% as singletons. The ends were cut back, 8 bases at V and 3 bases at J, with 10 bases in the middle. Germline V gives CDR1 MGHDK, CDR2 SYGVNS. This CDR3 is 12 amino acids long. Study conclusions and caveats: It was reported that alpha-beta T cells came from several hundred expanded graft clones (about two months after transplant). There were some patients whose high TCRbeta diversity at day 60 came from surviving recipient T cells and thymic progenitors.

This sequence originates from a male patient between 2 and 10 years old who had a stem cell transplant for acute lymphoblastic leukemia, so the T cells may come from the graft donor. The chain uses TRBV25-1 and TRBJ1-1; TRBD1 might be the D (5 bases). Sample: PBMCs, mostly from graft donor cells, taken 360 days after TCRalphabeta/CD19-depleted stem cell transplant. CDR3 sequence: CASGGLDTEAFF. CDR3 DNA sequence: TGTGCCAGCGGGGGTCTCGACACTGAAGCTTTCTTT.